The entry that follows covers one T cell receptor (beta chain) sequence. Antigen unknown. The data belong to a study of regulatory T cells in long-lasting Graves disease. The overall study: Persistence in Graves' disease denoted antithyroid drug use beyond 5 years alongside positive TSH receptor antibodies.

Time point indicated: persistent/refractory GD, antithyroid drugs over 5 years with positive TRAb. PBMC RNA was the source of the TCR library. Graves' disease diagnosis was established per American Thyroid Association guidelines. Study-wide findings and caveats: Persistent Graves' patients had lower TCR diversity than newly diagnosed ones.

The CDR3 is 14 amino acids. The V gene's germline CDR1 is DFQATT and CDR2 SNEGSKA (reference sequence). V lost 1 base and J 6 bases, leaving 10 bases between the germline ends. Building of the TCR beta libraries involved iRepertoire HTBI primers and Arm-PCR of CDR3 regions. TCRdb reprocessed the multiplex PCR reads via MiXCR and lists one record per CDR3 protein. The sample includes fewer than 600,000 distinct CDR3 sequences, about 20% of them seen just once. The chain recombines TRBV20-1 with TRBJ1-6, with D maybe TRBD1 (5 bases). The clonotype comes from a female donor with Graves disease. This sample comprised peripheral blood mononuclear cells (PBMCs), obtained when the disease was refractory, from a patient treated with antithyroid drugs. Written as DNA, the CDR3 is TGCAGTGCTAGAGCCGGGGCCCTTAATTCACCCCTCCACTTT. Its translation: CSARAGALNSPLHF.